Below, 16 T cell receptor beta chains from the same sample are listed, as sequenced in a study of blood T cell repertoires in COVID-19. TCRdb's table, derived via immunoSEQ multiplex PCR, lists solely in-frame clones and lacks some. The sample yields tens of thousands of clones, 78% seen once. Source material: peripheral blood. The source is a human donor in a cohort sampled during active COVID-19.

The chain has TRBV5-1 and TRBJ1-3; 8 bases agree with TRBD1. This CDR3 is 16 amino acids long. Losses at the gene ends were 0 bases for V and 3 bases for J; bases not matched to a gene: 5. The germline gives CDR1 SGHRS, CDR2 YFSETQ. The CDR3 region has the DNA TGCGCCAGCAGCTTGGCAGGGGGCCTTGGTGGAAACACCATATATTTT. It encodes CASSLAGGLGGNTIYF. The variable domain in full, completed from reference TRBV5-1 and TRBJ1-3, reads KAGVTQTPRYLIKTRGQQVTLSCSPISGHRSVSWYQQTPGQGLQFLFEYFSETQRNKGNFPGRFSGRQFSNSRSEMNVSTLELGDSALYLCASSLAGGLGGNTIYFGEGSWLTVV.

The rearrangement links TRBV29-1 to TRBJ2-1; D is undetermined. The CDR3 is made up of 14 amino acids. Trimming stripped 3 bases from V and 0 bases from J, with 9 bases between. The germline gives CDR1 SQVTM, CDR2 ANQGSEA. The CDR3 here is CSVDRPRSYNEQFF. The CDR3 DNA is TGCAGCGTTGATCGCCCGCGCTCCTACAATGAGCAGTTCTTC.

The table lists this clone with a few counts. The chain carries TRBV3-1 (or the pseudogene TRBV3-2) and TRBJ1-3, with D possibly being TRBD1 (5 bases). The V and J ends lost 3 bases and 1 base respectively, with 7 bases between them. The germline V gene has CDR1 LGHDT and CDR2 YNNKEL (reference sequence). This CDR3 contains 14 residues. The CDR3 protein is CASSQGLSGNTIYF. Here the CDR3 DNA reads TGTGCCAGCAGCCAGGGACTTTCTGGAAACACCATATATTTT.

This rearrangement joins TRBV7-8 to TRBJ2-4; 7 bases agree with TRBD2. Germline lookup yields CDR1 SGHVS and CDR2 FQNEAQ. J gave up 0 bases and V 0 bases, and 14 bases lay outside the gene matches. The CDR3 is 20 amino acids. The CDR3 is CASSLAGSLAVILAKNIQYF. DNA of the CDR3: TGTGCCAGCAGCTTAGCGGGCTCGCTAGCGGTAATTTTAGCCAAAAACATTCAGTACTTC.

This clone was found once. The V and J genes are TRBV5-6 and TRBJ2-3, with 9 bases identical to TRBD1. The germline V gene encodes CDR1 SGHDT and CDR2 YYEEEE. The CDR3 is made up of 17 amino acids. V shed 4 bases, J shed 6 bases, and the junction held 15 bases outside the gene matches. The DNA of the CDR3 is TGTGCCAGCAGCCACTGGAATGGACAGGGGCCGCAGGATACGCAGTATTTT. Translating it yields CASSHWNGQGPQDTQYF. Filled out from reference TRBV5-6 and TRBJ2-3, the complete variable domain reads DAGVTQSPTHLIKTRGQQVTLRCSPKSGHDTVSWYQQALGQGPQFIFQYYEEEERQRGNFPDRFSGHQFPNYSSELNVNALLLGDSALYLCASSHWNGQGPQDTQYFGPGTRLTVL.

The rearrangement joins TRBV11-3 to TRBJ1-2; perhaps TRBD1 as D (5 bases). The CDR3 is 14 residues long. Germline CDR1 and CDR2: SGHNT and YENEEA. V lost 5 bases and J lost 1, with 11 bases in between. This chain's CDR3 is CASSPGGGNYGYTF. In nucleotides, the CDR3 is TGTGCCAGCAGCCCCGGGGGGGGTAACTATGGCTACACCTTC.

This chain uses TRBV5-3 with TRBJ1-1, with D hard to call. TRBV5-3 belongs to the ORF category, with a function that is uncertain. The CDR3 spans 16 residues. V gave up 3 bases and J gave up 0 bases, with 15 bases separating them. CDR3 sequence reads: CARSSLADGMNTEAFF. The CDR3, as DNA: TGTGCCAGAAGCTCCCTAGCGGACGGGATGAACACTGAAGCTTTCTTT.

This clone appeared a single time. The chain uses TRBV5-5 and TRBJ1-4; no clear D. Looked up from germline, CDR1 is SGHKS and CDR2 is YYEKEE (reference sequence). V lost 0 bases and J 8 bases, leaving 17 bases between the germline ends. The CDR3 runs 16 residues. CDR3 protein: CASSLDGGRPPEKLFF. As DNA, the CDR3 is TGTGCCAGCAGCTTGGATGGAGGGCGGCCTCCCGAAAAACTGTTTTTT.

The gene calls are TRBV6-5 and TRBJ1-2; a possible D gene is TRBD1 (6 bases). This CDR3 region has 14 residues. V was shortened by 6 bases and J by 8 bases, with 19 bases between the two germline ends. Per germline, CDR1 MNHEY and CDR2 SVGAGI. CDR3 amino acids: CASRPTSGEWGYTF. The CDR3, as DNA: TGTGCCAGCAGGCCCACCTCAGGGGAGTGGGGCTACACCTTC.

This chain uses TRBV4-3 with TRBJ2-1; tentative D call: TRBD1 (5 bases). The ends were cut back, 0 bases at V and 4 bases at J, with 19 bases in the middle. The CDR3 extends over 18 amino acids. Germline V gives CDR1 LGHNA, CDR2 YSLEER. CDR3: CASSQDYTGVFGYNEQFF. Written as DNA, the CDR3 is TGCGCCAGCAGCCAAGATTATACAGGTGTGTTCGGGTACAATGAGCAGTTCTTC.

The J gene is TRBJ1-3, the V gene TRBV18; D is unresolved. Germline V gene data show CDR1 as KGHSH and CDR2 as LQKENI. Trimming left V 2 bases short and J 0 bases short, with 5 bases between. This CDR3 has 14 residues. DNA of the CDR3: TGTGCCAGCTCACCATCAGGCTCTGGAAACACCATATATTTT. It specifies CASSPSGSGNTIYF.

The CDR3 sequence is CASSPLNTEAFF. The CDR3 DNA sequence: TGTGCCAGCAGTCCATTGAACACTGAAGCTTTCTTT. The genes are TRBV28 and TRBJ1-1; D remains unclear. This CDR3 is built from 12 residues. CDR1 is MDHEN, CDR2 SYDVKM, per germline. V was clipped by 5 bases and J by 0 bases, with 4 bases between them.

The CDR3 DNA follows: TGTGCCAGCAGTTCTTCAGGTCGCTCCTACAATGAGCAGTTCTTC. Translation gives CASSSSGRSYNEQFF. This chain uses TRBV6-2 or TRBV6-3 with TRBJ2-1; D gene uncertain. V lost 4 bases, J lost 0 bases, and 10 bases lay in between. Germline values: CDR1 MNHEY, CDR2 SVGEGT. The CDR3 loop spans 15 amino acids.

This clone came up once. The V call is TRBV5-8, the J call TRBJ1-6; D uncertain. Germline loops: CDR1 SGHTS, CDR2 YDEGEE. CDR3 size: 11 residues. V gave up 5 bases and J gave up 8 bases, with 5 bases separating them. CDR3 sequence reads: CASRLYSPLHF. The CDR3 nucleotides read TGTGCCAGCAGACTCTATTCACCCCTCCACTTT. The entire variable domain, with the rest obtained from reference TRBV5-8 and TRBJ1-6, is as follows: EAGVTQSPTHLIKTRGQQATLRCSPISGHTSVYWYQQALGLGLQFLLWYDEGEERNRGNFPPRFSGRQFPNYSSELNVNALELEDSALYLCASRLYSPLHFGNGTRLTVT.

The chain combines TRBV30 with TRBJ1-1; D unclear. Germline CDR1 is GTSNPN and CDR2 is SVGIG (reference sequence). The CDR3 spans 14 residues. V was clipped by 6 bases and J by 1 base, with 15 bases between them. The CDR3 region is CACGLAGRNTEAFF. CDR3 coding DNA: TGTGCCTGCGGCCTGGCTGGGCGGAACACTGAAGCTTTCTTT.

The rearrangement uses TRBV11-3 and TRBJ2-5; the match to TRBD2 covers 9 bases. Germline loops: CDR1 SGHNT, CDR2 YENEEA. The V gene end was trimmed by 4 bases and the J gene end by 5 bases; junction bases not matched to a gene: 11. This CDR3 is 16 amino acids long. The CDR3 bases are TGTGCCAGCAGCTCCTCCCCCAGGAGCGGGGGGGAGACCCAGTACTTC. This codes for CASSSSPRSGGETQYF.